Each of the 8 T cell receptor beta chains below was sequenced from the same sample in a study of Graves' ophthalmopathy and Graves' hyperthyroidism. Amplified TCR beta CDR3 regions were obtained using RNA transcripts as template. Scientists carried out first-round RT-PCR using HTBI primers and then a second-round multiplex PCR. TCRdb passed the multiplex PCR reads through MiXCR, listing each CDR3 protein once. Of around 600,000 distinct CDR3 sequences detected, roughly two fifths appear once; the ten largest clones hold 3% to 3.5%. The sequenced sample was peripheral blood. The receptors here all came from an adult man with Graves' ophthalmopathy.

Remarks on this clonotype: At one boundary the junction diverges from the germline segment, which might be a read error. This chain joins TRBV4-3 and TRBJ2-7; D may match TRBD1 or TRBD2 (6 bases each). CDR1 is LGHNA and CDR2 is YSLEER in the germline V gene. The CDR3 runs to 12 residues. CDR3 in DNA: TGCGACAGCAGCCAAGGAGGGGGGGAGCAGTACTTC. Translated: CDSSQGGGEQYF.

Comments on this clonotype: Just one base apart from a much larger clone, this may be a read error. Here the CDR3 DNA reads TGTGCCAGCAGCTTAGCGGCAGGGGTTAATGAAAGACTGTTTTTT. This codes for CASSLAAGVNERLFF. The chain joins TRBV7-9 to TRBJ1-4, with D possibly being TRBD1 (6 bases). This CDR3 contains 15 residues. Germline V lookup: CDR1 SEHNR, CDR2 FQNEAQ (reference sequence).

J is TRBJ1-4 and V is TRBV5-1, with 8 bases identical to TRBD1. The CDR3 has 15 residues. The V gene end was trimmed by 4 bases and the J gene end by 3 bases; junction bases not matched to a gene: 5. Germline CDR1 is SGHRS and CDR2 is YFSETQ. The CDR3 coding sequence is TGCGCCAGCAGCCACGACAGGGGACCTAATGAAAAACTGTTTTTT. As protein: CASSHDRGPNEKLFF.

About this clonotype itself: Germline and junction disagree at one end, which may indicate a read error. The J gene is TRBJ2-6, the V gene TRBV25-1; 7 nucleotides align to TRBD2. The CDR3 is 19 residues long. Per the germline V gene, CDR1 is MGHDK and CDR2 is SYGVNS. CDR3 residues: CASSEIELATSSGANVLSF. CDR3 sequence (DNA): TGTGCCAGCAGTGAAATTGAACTGGCGACTAGCTCTGGGGCCAACGTCCTGAGTTTC.

The gene calls are TRBV7-8 and TRBJ1-2; D not resolved. Trimming took off 3 bases at V and 8 bases at J, with 13 bases between the two ends. CDR1 and CDR2 (germline): SGHVS, FQNEAQ. This CDR3 is built from 13 residues. CDR3 amino acids: CASSFLAGRGYTF. The CDR3, as DNA: TGTGCCAGCAGCTTTTTAGCGGGGAGAGGCTACACCTTC. Based on the CDR3 plus reference TRBV7-8 and TRBJ1-2, the full variable domain is GAGVSQSPRYKVAKRGQDVALRCDPISGHVSLFWYQQALGQGPEFLTYFQNEAQLDKSGLPSDRFFAERPEGSVSTLKIQRTQQEDSAVYLCASSFLAGRGYTFGSGTRLTVV.

The rearrangement joins TRBV7-9 to TRBJ2-5, with D possibly matching TRBD1 (6 bases). This CDR3 has 13 residues. Between the trimmed V and J ends, which lost 6 bases and 6 bases, there was a span of 14 bases. Germline values: CDR1 SEHNR, CDR2 FQNEAQ (reference sequence). The CDR3 DNA sequence: TGTGCCAGCAGGTCCGGGACACCGAAGACCCAGTACTTC. Translating gives CASRSGTPKTQYF.

The V call is TRBV12-5, the J call TRBJ2-7; unclear D gene. This CDR3 is 16 amino acids long. The V end lost 0 bases, the J end lost 0 bases, and 12 bases lay between the germline ends. Per the germline V gene, CDR1 is LGHNT and CDR2 is FRNRAP. The CDR3 sequence: CASGLVLGGSSYEQYF. The CDR3 bases are TGTGCTAGTGGTTTGGTACTGGGCGGTAGCTCCTACGAGCAGTACTTC.

The rearrangement joins TRBV25-1 to TRBJ1-1, with TRBD1 matching 8 bases. This CDR3 has 19 residues. Germline CDR1 reads MGHDK; CDR2 reads SYGVNS. Trimming removed 5 bases from V and 0 bases from J; junction bases left unmatched: 17. The CDR3 is CASSSGQGLGVRMNTEAFF. The CDR3 nucleotides are TGTGCCAGCAGTTCAGGACAGGGTTTAGGAGTTCGGATGAACACTGAAGCTTTCTTT.